The 17 T cell receptor beta chains below all came from one sample that was sequenced in a study of T cells in Graves' hyperthyroidism and ophthalmopathy. Authors of the study amplified TCR beta CDR3 regions from RNA transcripts. First-round RT-PCR with HTBI primers amplified the TCR CDR3 region. TCRdb used MiXCR to reprocess the multiplex PCR reads, holding one entry per CDR3 protein. The profile shows nearly 600,000 distinct CDR3 sequences, about 15% of them singletons. The specimen was blood. These TCRs come from a woman between 25 and 40 years old with Graves' hyperthyroidism that later progressed to Graves' ophthalmopathy.

The V and J genes are TRBV14 and TRBJ2-1; perhaps TRBD2 as D (5 bases). The CDR3 has 14 residues. CDR1 and CDR2 from the germline V gene are SGHDN and FVKESK. V lost 3 bases, J lost 2 bases, and 8 bases lay in between. The CDR3 DNA sequence: TGTGCCAGCAGCCAGTGGGGAGCCTACAATGAGCAGTTCTTC. Residues: CASSQWGAYNEQFF.

This clonotype was observed a few times. The V and J genes are TRBV15 and TRBJ2-1, with 11 bases that match TRBD2. The CDR3 extends over 17 amino acids. The ends lost 0 bases at V and 3 bases at J; junction bases unmatched: 4. Looked up from germline, CDR1 is LNHNV and CDR2 is YYDKDF (reference sequence). The CDR3 region has the DNA TGTGCCACCAGCAGAGATGGAGGGACTAGCGGCTACAATGAGCAGTTCTTC. This encodes CATSRDGGTSGYNEQFF.

The rearrangement links TRBV20-1 to TRBJ2-5; 11 bases fit TRBD1. Germline CDR1 DFQATT, CDR2 SNEGSKA (reference sequence). The ends lost 7 bases at V and 6 bases at J; junction bases unmatched: 10. The CDR3 length is 14 residues. This CDR3 reads CSVSPGTGGKTQYF. DNA for the CDR3: TGCAGTGTCTCTCCCGGGACAGGGGGGAAGACCCAGTACTTC.

There are a few counts of this clonotype. The rearrangement uses TRBV19 and TRBJ2-1; D gene uncertain. The germline CDR1 and CDR2 sequences are LNHDA and SQIVND (reference sequence). The CDR3 is 14 amino acids. The V gene lost 5 bases and the J gene lost 12 bases, with 20 bases spanning the gap. The CDR3 loop is CASSPTHQDRAQFF. CDR3 nucleotides: TGTGCCAGTAGTCCAACACACCAAGATCGGGCGCAGTTCTTC.

This clonotype was found a few times. The chain joins TRBV3-1 to TRBJ2-7; possible D gene TRBD2, 5 bases. In germline, CDR1 is LGHDT, CDR2 YNNKEL (reference sequence). The CDR3 runs to 14 residues. Trimming removed 5 bases at V and 2 bases at J, with 13 bases between. CDR3 loop: CASSSRLLTYEQYF. In DNA form, the CDR3 reads TGTGCCAGCAGCTCCAGACTACTTACCTACGAGCAGTACTTC.

This clonotype was detected ten times or more. The chain carries TRBV27 and TRBJ2-7, with D perhaps matching TRBD1 (5 bases). V was pared by 5 bases and J by 5 bases, with 19 bases between. CDR3 length: 15 amino acids. Germline CDR1 is MNHEY and CDR2 is SMNVEV (reference sequence). The CDR3 reads CASSPTAGQFHEQYF. CDR3 nucleotides: TGTGCCAGCAGTCCGACCGCAGGACAATTCCACGAGCAGTACTTC.

DNA of the CDR3: TGTGCCAGCAGTGACGTTGGGTCGGGGGGGGGCGAGCAGTACTTC. This codes for CASSDVGSGGGEQYF. V is TRBV6-1 and J is TRBJ2-7, with 8 positions matching TRBD2. This CDR3 has 15 amino acids. The germline V gene encodes CDR1 MNHNS and CDR2 SASEGT. The V segment lost 3 bases and the J segment 6 bases; nucleotides outside the gene matches: 10.

This clonotype was seen repeatedly, ten times or more. The germline gene is not matched at one end of the junction; a read error may be the cause. The rearrangement uses TRBV14 and TRBJ1-2; D unresolved. The length of the CDR3 is 13 residues. CDR1 and CDR2 from the germline V gene are SGHDN and FVKESK. The CDR3 DNA reads TGCGCCAGCAGCCGAGGCCTCAACTATGGCTACACCTTC. Amino acids: CASSRGLNYGYTF. Full variable domain (rest looked up from reference TRBV14 and TRBJ1-2): EAGVTQFPSHSVIEKGQTVTLRCDPISGHDNLYWYRRVMGKEIKFLLHFVKESKQDESGMPNNRFLAERTGGTYSTLKVQPAELEDSGVYFCASSRGLNYGYTFGSGTRLTVV.

This clonotype was picked up a small number of times. Germline and junction disagree at one end, which may indicate a read error. The chain employs TRBV7-2 and TRBJ2-7; perhaps D is TRBD1 or TRBD2 (5 bases each). CDR3 size: 17 residues. Germline-derived CDR1 and CDR2 are SGHTA and FQGNSA. The CDR3 is CASSTGPATTQAYEQYF. The CDR3 DNA reads TGCGCCAGCAGCACGGGACCGGCTACAACACAGGCCTACGAGCAGTACTTC.

The chain is built from TRBV10-2 and TRBJ2-1; no definite D call. In germline, CDR1 is WSHSY, CDR2 SAAADI. This CDR3 spans 13 amino acids. Trimming took off 4 bases at V and 7 bases at J, with 11 bases between the two ends. The CDR3 protein is CASSVWGKNEQFF. Written as DNA, the CDR3 is TGCGCCAGCAGTGTGTGGGGAAAGAATGAGCAGTTCTTC.

This clonotype was detected only a few times. The chain recombines TRBV7-2 with TRBJ2-3; 9 bases match TRBD2. After removal of 1 base from V and 4 bases from J, the junction contained 9 bases not matched to a gene. The germline V gene encodes CDR1 SGHTA and CDR2 FQGNSA. This CDR3 comprises 17 residues. The DNA for the CDR3 is TGTGCCAGCAGCTTAGTATCAGTAGCGGGAGTCGCAGATACGCAGTATTTT. Protein sequence: CASSLVSVAGVADTQYF. Variable domain in full (rest from reference TRBV7-2 and TRBJ2-3): GAGVSQSPSNKVTEKGKDVELRCDPISGHTALYWYRQSLGQGLEFLIYFQGNSAPDKSGLPSDRFSAERTGGSVSTLTIQRTQQEDSAVYLCASSLVSVAGVADTQYFGPGTRLTVL.

In its sample, this clonotype was seen a few times. The V and J genes are TRBV7-9 and TRBJ1-4; D perhaps matches TRBD1 (5 bases). CDR1 is SEHNR, CDR2 FQNEAQ, per germline (reference sequence). The CDR3 covers 16 residues. V dropped 8 bases and J dropped 0 bases, with 16 bases sitting between them. CDR3 DNA sequence: TGTGCCAGCTTCCCGGGGCGCGGGGCAACTAATGAAAAACTGTTTTTT. As protein: CASFPGRGATNEKLFF.

This clonotype was seen repeatedly, ten times or more. The CDR3 region has the DNA TGCAGTGCTGCCGGGACATCCTCCTACGAGCAGTACTTC. Translation: CSAAGTSSYEQYF. V and J are TRBV20-1 and TRBJ2-7; the D gene is possibly TRBD1 (6 bases). V lost 5 bases to trimming and J lost 0 bases, with 11 bases between them. The germline V gene has CDR1 DFQATT and CDR2 SNEGSKA (reference sequence). The CDR3 has 13 residues.

This clonotype has at least ten counts. CDR3 sequence reads: CASSQGRQMDTEAFF. The CDR3 DNA follows: TGTGCCAGCAGCCAAGGACGGCAGATGGACACTGAAGCTTTCTTT. This chain links TRBV3-1 with TRBJ1-1; no reliable D call. Trimming left V 1 base short and J 3 bases short, with 12 bases between. This CDR3 has 15 residues. Germline V gives CDR1 LGHDT, CDR2 YNNKEL (reference sequence).

This clonotype was found many times. The chain recombines TRBV24-1 with TRBJ2-1; D is ambiguous. This CDR3 contains 16 residues. Trimming removed 3 bases from V and 4 bases from J, with 15 bases in between. Germline V gene sequence: CDR1 KGHDR, CDR2 SFDVKD. CDR3 residues: CATSDPSGRHYNEQFF. Here the CDR3 DNA reads TGTGCCACCAGTGATCCAAGTGGAAGACATTACAATGAGCAGTTCTTC.

The V gene is TRBV19, the J gene TRBJ1-5; 11 bases map to TRBD1. Germline V lookup: CDR1 LNHDA, CDR2 SQIVND (reference sequence). Losses at the gene ends were 3 bases for V and 4 bases for J; bases not matched to a gene: 8. CDR3 size: 17 residues. Here the CDR3 DNA reads TGTGCCAGTAGTATTCGGACAGGGGGCTTTGTTAATCAGCCCCAGCATTTT. Translated, it gives CASSIRTGGFVNQPQHF.

The sample holds many counts of this clonotype. The chain combines TRBV10-3 with TRBJ1-1, with TRBD1 identical over 8 bases. Trimming cost V 6 bases and J 1 base; bases outside gene matches: 7. The germline CDR1 and CDR2 sequences are ENHRY and SYGVKD. The CDR3 consists of 15 residues. The CDR3 bases are TGTGCCATCAGGACCCCAGGACAGGGGAACACTGAAGCTTTCTTT. Protein product: CAIRTPGQGNTEAFF.